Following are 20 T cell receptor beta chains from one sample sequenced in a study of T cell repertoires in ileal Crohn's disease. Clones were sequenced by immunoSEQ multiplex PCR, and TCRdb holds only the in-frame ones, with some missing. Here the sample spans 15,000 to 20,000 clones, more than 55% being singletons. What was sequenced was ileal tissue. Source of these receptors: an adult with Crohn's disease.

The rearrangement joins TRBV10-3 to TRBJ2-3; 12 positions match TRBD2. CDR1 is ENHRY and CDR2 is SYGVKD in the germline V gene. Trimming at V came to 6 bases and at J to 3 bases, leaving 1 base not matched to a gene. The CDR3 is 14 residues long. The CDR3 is CAISLAGGTDTQYF. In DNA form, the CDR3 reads TGTGCCATCAGCCTAGCGGGGGGGACAGATACGCAGTATTTT.

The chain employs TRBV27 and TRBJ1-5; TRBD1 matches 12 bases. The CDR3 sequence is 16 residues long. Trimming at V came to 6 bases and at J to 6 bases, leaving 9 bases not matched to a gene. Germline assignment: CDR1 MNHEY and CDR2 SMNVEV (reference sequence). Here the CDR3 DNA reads TGTGCCAGCAGGCAGGGGACAGGGGGCTGGGGTCAGCCCCAGCATTTT. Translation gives CASRQGTGGWGQPQHF.

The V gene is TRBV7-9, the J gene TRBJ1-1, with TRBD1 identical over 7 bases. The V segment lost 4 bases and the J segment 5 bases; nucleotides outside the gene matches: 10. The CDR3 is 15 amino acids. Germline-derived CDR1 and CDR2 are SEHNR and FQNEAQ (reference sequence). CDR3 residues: CASSSRAGGWTEAFF. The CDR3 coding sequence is TGTGCCAGCAGCTCCCGGGCAGGGGGATGGACTGAAGCTTTCTTT.

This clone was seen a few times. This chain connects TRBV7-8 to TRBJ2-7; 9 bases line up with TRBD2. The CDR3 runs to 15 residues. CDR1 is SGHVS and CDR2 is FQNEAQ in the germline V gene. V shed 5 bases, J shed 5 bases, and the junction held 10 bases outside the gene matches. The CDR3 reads CASSTRKQRGDEQYF. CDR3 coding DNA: TGTGCCAGCAGCACACGGAAGCAGCGGGGGGACGAGCAGTACTTC.

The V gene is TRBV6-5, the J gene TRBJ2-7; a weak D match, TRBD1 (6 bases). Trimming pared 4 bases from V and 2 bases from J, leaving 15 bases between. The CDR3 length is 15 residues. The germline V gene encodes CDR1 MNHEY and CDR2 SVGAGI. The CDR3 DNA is TGTGCCAGCAGTTTGGCCGTCGACAGGCCCTACGAGCAGTACTTC. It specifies CASSLAVDRPYEQYF.

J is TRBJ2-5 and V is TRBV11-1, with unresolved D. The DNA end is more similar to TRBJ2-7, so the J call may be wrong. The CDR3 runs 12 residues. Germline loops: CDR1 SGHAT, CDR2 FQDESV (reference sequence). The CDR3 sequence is CASSLQDYEQYF. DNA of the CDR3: TGTGCCAGCAGCTTACAGGACTACGAGCAGTACTTC.

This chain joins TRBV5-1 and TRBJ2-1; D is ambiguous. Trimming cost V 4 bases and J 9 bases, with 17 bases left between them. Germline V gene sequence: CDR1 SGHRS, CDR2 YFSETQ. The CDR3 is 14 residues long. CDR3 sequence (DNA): TGCGCCAGCAGCCCGTCCGTCGGCGGCGCTGAGCAGTTCTTC. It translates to CASSPSVGGAEQFF.

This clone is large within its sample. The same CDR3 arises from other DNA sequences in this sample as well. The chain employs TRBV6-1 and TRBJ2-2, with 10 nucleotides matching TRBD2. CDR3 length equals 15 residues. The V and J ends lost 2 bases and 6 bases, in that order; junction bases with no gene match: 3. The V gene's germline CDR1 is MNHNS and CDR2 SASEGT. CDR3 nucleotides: TGTGCCAGCAGTGAACTAGCGGGGGTGGCCGGGGAGCTGTTTTTT. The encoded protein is CASSELAGVAGELFF.

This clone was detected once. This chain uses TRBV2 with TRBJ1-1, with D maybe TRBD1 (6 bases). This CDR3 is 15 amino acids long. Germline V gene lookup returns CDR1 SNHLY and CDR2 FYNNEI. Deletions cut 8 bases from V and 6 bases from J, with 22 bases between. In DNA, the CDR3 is TGTGCCAGCTATCCCCCGGACAGAGAGATTTCTGAAGCTTTCTTT. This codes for CASYPPDREISEAFF.

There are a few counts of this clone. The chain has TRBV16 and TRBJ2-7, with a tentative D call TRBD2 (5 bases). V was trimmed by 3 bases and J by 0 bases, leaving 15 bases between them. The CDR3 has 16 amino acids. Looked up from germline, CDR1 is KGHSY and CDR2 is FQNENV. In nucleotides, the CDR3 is TGTGCCAGCAGCCATGTTGGACGGGATCTCTCCTACGAGCAGTACTTC. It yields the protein CASSHVGRDLSYEQYF.

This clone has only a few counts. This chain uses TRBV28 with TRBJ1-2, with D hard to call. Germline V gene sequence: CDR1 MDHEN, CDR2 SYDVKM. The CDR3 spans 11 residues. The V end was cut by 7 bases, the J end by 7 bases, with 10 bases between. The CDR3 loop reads CASTRSTGYTF. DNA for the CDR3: TGTGCCAGCACCCGGAGTACTGGCTACACCTTC.

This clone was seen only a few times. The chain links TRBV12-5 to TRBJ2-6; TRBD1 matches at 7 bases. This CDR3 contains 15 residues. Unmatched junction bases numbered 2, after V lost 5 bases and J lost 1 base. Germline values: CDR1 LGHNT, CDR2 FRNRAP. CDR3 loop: CASGLGQSGANVLTF. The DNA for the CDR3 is TGTGCTAGTGGTCTGGGACAGTCTGGGGCCAACGTCCTGACTTTC.

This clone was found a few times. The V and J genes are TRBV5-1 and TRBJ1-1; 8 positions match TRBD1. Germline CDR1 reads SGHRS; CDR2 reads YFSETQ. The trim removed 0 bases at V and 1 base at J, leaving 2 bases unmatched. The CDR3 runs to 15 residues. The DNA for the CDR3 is TGCGCCAGCAGCTTGGATGGACAGGGGAACACTGAAGCTTTCTTT. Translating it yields CASSLDGQGNTEAFF.

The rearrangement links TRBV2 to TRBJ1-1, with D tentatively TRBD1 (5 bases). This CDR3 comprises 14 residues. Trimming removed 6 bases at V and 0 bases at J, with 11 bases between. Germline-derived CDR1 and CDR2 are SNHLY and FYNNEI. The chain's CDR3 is CASSQQAMNTEAFF. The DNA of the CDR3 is TGTGCCAGCAGCCAACAGGCTATGAACACTGAAGCTTTCTTT.

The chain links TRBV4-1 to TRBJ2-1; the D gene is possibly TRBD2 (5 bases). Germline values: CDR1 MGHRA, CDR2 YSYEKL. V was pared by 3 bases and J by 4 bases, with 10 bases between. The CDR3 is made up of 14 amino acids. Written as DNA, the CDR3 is TGCGCCAGCAGCCATCCCACTAGATACAATGAGCAGTTCTTC. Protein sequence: CASSHPTRYNEQFF.

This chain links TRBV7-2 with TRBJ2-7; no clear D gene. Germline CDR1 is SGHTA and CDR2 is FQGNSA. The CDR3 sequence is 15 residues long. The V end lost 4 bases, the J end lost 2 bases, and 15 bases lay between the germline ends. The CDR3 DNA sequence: TGTGCCAGCAGCTCCGACCTGACTGGCGCCTACGAGCAGTACTTC. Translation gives CASSSDLTGAYEQYF.

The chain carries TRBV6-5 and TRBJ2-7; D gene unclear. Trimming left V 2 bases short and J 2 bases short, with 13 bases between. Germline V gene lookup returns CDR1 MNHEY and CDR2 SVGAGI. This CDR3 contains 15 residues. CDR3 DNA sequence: TGTGCCAGCAGTTACACCTCCCTCTATCCCTACGAGCAGTACTTC. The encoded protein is CASSYTSLYPYEQYF.

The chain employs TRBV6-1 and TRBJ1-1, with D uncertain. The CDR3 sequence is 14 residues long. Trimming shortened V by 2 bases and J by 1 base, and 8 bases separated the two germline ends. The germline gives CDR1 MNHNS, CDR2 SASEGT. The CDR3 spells CASSEKRGNTEAFF. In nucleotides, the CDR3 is TGTGCCAGCAGTGAAAAACGGGGGAACACTGAAGCTTTCTTT.

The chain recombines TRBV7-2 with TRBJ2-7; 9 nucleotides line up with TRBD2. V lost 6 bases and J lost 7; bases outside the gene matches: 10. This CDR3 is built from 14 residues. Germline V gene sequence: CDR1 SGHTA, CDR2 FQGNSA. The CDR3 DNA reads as TGTGCCAGCAGTGGGTCTTTAGCGGGAGTTGAGCAGTACTTC. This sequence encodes CASSGSLAGVEQYF.

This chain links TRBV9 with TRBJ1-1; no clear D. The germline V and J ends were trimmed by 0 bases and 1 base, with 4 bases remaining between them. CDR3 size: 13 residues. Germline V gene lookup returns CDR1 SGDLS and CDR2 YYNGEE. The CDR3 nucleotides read TGTGCCAGCAGCGTAGGGCCGAACACTGAAGCTTTCTTT. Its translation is CASSVGPNTEAFF.